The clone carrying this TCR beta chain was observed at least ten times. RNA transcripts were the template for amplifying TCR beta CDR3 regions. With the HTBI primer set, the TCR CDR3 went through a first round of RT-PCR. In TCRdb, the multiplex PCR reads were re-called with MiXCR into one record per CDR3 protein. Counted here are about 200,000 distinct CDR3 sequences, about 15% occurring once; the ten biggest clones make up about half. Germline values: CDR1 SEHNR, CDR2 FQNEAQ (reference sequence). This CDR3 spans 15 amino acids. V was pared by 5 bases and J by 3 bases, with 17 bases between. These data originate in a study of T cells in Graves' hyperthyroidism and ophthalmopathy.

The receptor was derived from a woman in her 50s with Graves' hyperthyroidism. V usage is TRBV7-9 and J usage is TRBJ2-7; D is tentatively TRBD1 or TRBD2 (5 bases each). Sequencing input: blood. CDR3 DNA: TGTGCCAGCAGCGTTACTACGGGACGTCTCTACGAGCAGTACTTC. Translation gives CASSVTTGRLYEQYF.